This entry lists 26 T cell receptor beta chains sequenced from one sample in a study of blood T cell repertoires in COVID-19. The repertoire was sequenced with immunoSEQ multiplex PCR; TCRdb's copy has only in-frame clones and lacks some. The repertoire has 55,000 to 65,000 clones, approximately 90% of them found once; the top ten carry roughly an eighth. Specimen: peripheral blood. These TCRs come from an older woman with active COVID-19.

The chain recombines TRBV29-1 with TRBJ2-7, with D uncertain. Germline lookup yields CDR1 SQVTM and CDR2 ANQGSEA. V was trimmed by 4 bases and J by 0 bases, leaving 7 bases between them. The CDR3 consists of 12 residues. CDR3 residues: CSVGVRSYEQYF. DNA for the CDR3: TGCAGCGTTGGTGTCCGCTCCTACGAGCAGTACTTC.

The rearrangement links TRBV6-5 to TRBJ2-1; 15 bases align to TRBD2. Germline-derived CDR1 and CDR2 are MNHEY and SVGAGI. Unmatched junction bases numbered 5, after V lost 6 bases and J lost 8 bases. This CDR3 is 15 amino acids long. CDR3 nucleotide sequence: TGTGCCAGCAGGAGGACTAGCGGGGGGGCCTATGAGCAGTTCTTC. Protein: CASRRTSGGAYEQFF.

This chain uses TRBV5-1 with TRBJ2-7, with 8 bases fitting TRBD2. Germline CDR1 reads SGHRS; CDR2 reads YFSETQ. Trimming took 0 bases from V and 2 from J; bases not matched to a gene: 1. The CDR3 runs 14 residues. CDR3 amino acids: CASSLAGGPYEQYF. In DNA, the CDR3 is TGCGCCAGCAGCTTGGCGGGGGGGCCCTACGAGCAGTACTTC.

Here the CDR3 DNA reads TGTGCCAGTAGAGACAGGGCCGAAAAACTGTTTTTT. It yields the protein CASRDRAEKLFF. V and J are TRBV19 and TRBJ1-4; 7 nucleotides match TRBD1. CDR3 length: 12 residues. V lost 6 bases to trimming and J lost 8 bases; unmatched junction nucleotides: 3. From germline, CDR1 is LNHDA and CDR2 SQIVND (reference sequence).

V gene TRBV9 combines with J gene TRBJ2-3; no firm D call. Looked up from germline, CDR1 is SGDLS and CDR2 is YYNGEE. The CDR3 sequence is 12 residues long. Trimming left V 4 bases short and J 2 bases short, with 5 bases between. The CDR3 bases are TGTGCCAGCAGCCCAGACACAGATACGCAGTATTTT. Amino acid sequence: CASSPDTDTQYF.

The chain links TRBV5-6 to TRBJ1-2, with 10 bases fitting TRBD1. The CDR3 runs 17 residues. CDR1 and CDR2 (germline): SGHDT, YYEEEE. V trimming: 0 bases; J trimming: 0 bases; junction bases outside the gene matches: 5. The CDR3 sequence: CASSLVGQGPPNYGYTF. Written as DNA, the CDR3 is TGTGCCAGCAGCTTGGTGGGACAGGGGCCCCCTAACTATGGCTACACCTTC.

The chain employs TRBV5-1 and TRBJ2-3, with 10 bases aligning to TRBD2. In germline, CDR1 is SGHRS, CDR2 YFSETQ. The CDR3 consists of 16 residues. The junction had 5 bases not matched to a gene; V was cut back by 4 bases and J by 0 bases. CDR3 nucleotides: TGCGCCAGCAGCCCTTTAGCGGGGGGCAGCACAGATACGCAGTATTTT. Its protein is CASSPLAGGSTDTQYF. Drawing the rest from reference TRBV5-1 and TRBJ2-3, the complete variable domain is KAGVTQTPRYLIKTRGQQVTLSCSPISGHRSVSWYQQTPGQGLQFLFEYFSETQRNKGNFPGRFSGRQFSNSRSEMNVSTLELGDSALYLCASSPLAGGSTDTQYFGPGTRLTVL.

The gene calls are TRBV5-1 and TRBJ2-1, with 9 bases identical to TRBD1. V gave up 6 bases and J gave up 5 bases; unmatched junction bases: 6. The CDR3 length is 14 residues. Germline loops: CDR1 SGHRS, CDR2 YFSETQ. The DNA for the CDR3 is TGCGCCAGCACCCCGGGACAGGGCCACAATGAGCAGTTCTTC. It translates to CASTPGQGHNEQFF.

CDR3 sequence: CASSSRYFRTSGGMKNIQYF. CDR3 DNA: TGTGCCAGCAGCTCCCGATACTTCCGGACTAGCGGGGGTATGAAAAACATTCAGTACTTC. The V gene is TRBV3-1 (or the pseudogene TRBV3-2), the J gene TRBJ2-4; 13 nucleotides align to TRBD2. The CDR3 contains 20 residues. After removal of 5 bases from V and 4 bases from J, the junction contained 17 bases not matched to a gene. CDR1 LGHDT and CDR2 YNNKEL come from the germline V gene (reference sequence).

The sample holds a few counts of this clone. This chain uses TRBV10-1 with TRBJ2-2, with D hard to call. The CDR3 covers 15 residues. Trimming stripped 3 bases from V and 2 bases from J, with 10 bases between. Germline V lookup: CDR1 WNHNN, CDR2 SYGVQD (reference sequence). The CDR3 here is CASSDTMANTGELFF. The CDR3 bases are TGCGCCAGCAGTGATACTATGGCAAACACCGGGGAGCTGTTTTTT.

DNA for the CDR3: TGTGCCAGCAGCCCACAGCCCTTGGCTTCACCCCTCCACTTT. Amino acid sequence: CASSPQPLASPLHF. This chain connects TRBV7-2 to TRBJ1-6; D is undetermined. The V and J ends lost 5 bases and 9 bases respectively, with 14 bases between them. The CDR3 is 14 amino acids. CDR1 and CDR2 (germline): SGHTA, FQGNSA.

This rearrangement joins TRBV4-1 to TRBJ2-7; 7 bases agree with TRBD2. Looked up from germline, CDR1 is MGHRA and CDR2 is YSYEKL. Trimming removed 0 bases from V and 1 base from J; junction bases left unmatched: 6. The CDR3 is 16 residues long. The CDR3 DNA is TGCGCCAGCAGCCAAGATTTCGGGGGGAGATCCTACGAGCAGTACTTC. Translated: CASSQDFGGRSYEQYF.

This chain uses TRBV5-4 with TRBJ2-7; TRBD1 aligns across 9 bases. V trimming: 3 bases; J trimming: 3 bases; junction bases outside the gene matches: 4. The CDR3 extends over 14 amino acids. Germline CDR1 SGHNT, CDR2 YYREEE (reference sequence). CDR3 loop: CASSYRGRDYEQYF. Written as DNA, the CDR3 is TGTGCCAGCAGCTACAGGGGGCGAGACTACGAGCAGTACTTC.

This clone has just one count. The V and J genes are TRBV5-1 and TRBJ1-2; no clear D gene. The germline V gene has CDR1 SGHRS and CDR2 YFSETQ. Deletions cut 4 bases from V and 6 bases from J, with 16 bases between. The CDR3 extends over 14 amino acids. The CDR3 loop is CASSLRAAGDGYTF. Here the CDR3 DNA reads TGCGCCAGCAGCCTCCGGGCCGCCGGGGATGGCTACACCTTC. Complete variable domain (other parts from reference TRBV5-1 and TRBJ1-2): KAGVTQTPRYLIKTRGQQVTLSCSPISGHRSVSWYQQTPGQGLQFLFEYFSETQRNKGNFPGRFSGRQFSNSRSEMNVSTLELGDSALYLCASSLRAAGDGYTFGSGTRLTVV.

This clone was observed a single time. The genes are TRBV7-3 and TRBJ1-2; maybe TRBD1 (5 bases). V lost 2 bases and J lost 0, with 7 bases in between. The CDR3 is made up of 14 amino acids. CDR1 and CDR2 (germline): SGHTA, FQGTGA. CDR3 bases: TGTGCCAGCAGCTTAGGGGCTACTAACTATGGCTACACCTTC. Its protein is CASSLGATNYGYTF.

The chain joins TRBV5-1 to TRBJ2-7; 8 bases agree with TRBD1. The CDR3 totals 15 residues. Trimming took 4 bases from V and 3 from J; bases not matched to a gene: 9. In germline, CDR1 is SGHRS, CDR2 YFSETQ. The chain's CDR3 is CASSILQGEDYEQYF. CDR3 DNA sequence: TGCGCCAGCAGCATCCTACAGGGGGAGGACTACGAGCAGTACTTC.

CDR3: CASSDWGQTSRQYF. The CDR3 bases are TGTGCCAGCAGTGACTGGGGACAGACCTCGCGGCAGTACTTC. The gene calls are TRBV2 and TRBJ2-7; 7 positions agree with TRBD1. Germline values: CDR1 SNHLY, CDR2 FYNNEI. This CDR3 has 14 amino acids. With 3 bases clipped from V and 9 bases from J, the junction kept 11 bases outside the gene matches.

The J gene is TRBJ2-1, the V gene TRBV4-3, with a weak D call TRBD1 (5 bases). This CDR3 is 16 amino acids long. V shed 0 bases and J shed 3 bases, with 12 bases lying between them. From germline, CDR1 is LGHNA and CDR2 YSLEER. The CDR3 loop is CASSQDLRTNYNEQFF. As DNA, the CDR3 is TGCGCCAGCAGCCAAGATCTGAGGACAAACTACAATGAGCAGTTCTTC.

The chain couples TRBV11-3 to TRBJ2-3, with a possible D match to TRBD2 (6 bases). Trimming took 1 base from V and 4 from J, leaving 15 bases between them. The CDR3 has 16 amino acids. Per the germline V gene, CDR1 is SGHNT and CDR2 is YENEEA. CDR3 sequence (DNA): TGTGCCAGCAGCTTAGCCGCGGGACGCCTCCCAGATACGCAGTATTTT. Residues: CASSLAAGRLPDTQYF.

This chain uses TRBV27 with TRBJ1-4; possible D gene TRBD1, 6 bases. The CDR3 sequence is 17 residues long. V dropped 5 bases and J dropped 7 bases, with 23 bases sitting between them. The V gene's germline CDR1 is MNHEY and CDR2 SMNVEV (reference sequence). CDR3 nucleotides: TGTGCCAGCAGTCTCAACCCGGGGGGACATGCATTTGAAAAACTGTTTTTT. Its protein product is CASSLNPGGHAFEKLFF.

This clone was detected a few times. The genes are TRBV5-6 and TRBJ2-7, with 7 bases that match TRBD2. The length of the CDR3 is 14 residues. Trimming at V came to 4 bases and at J to 0 bases, leaving 4 bases not matched to a gene. Germline CDR1 and CDR2: SGHDT and YYEEEE. The CDR3 sequence is CASSILANSYEQYF. CDR3 bases: TGTGCCAGCAGCATACTAGCGAACTCCTACGAGCAGTACTTC.

The rearrangement joins TRBV2 to TRBJ1-4, with a weak D call TRBD1 (5 bases). The germline gives CDR1 SNHLY, CDR2 FYNNEI. Trimming stripped 5 bases from V and 4 bases from J, with 14 bases between. The CDR3 runs to 15 residues. CDR3 coding DNA: TGTGCCAGCAGTTTCGGCGGGACGATTAATGAAAAACTGTTTTTT. As protein: CASSFGGTINEKLFF.

V usage is TRBV11-2 and J usage is TRBJ2-3; 11 nucleotides match TRBD2. The V segment lost 5 bases and the J segment 5 bases; nucleotides outside the gene matches: 18. The CDR3 consists of 19 residues. The germline V gene encodes CDR1 SGHAT and CDR2 FQNNGV. This CDR3 is CASSLRSPSGGRFGDTQYF. The CDR3 DNA reads as TGTGCCAGCAGCCTAAGATCCCCTAGCGGGGGGCGGTTTGGAGATACGCAGTATTTT.

By frequency in the sample, this clone is medium-sized. The gene calls are TRBV6-4 and TRBJ1-1, with TRBD1 as a possible D gene (6 bases). This CDR3 spans 13 amino acids. Germline loops: CDR1 MRHNA, CDR2 SNTAGT. Trimming took off 5 bases at V and 8 bases at J, with 15 bases between the two ends. The CDR3 loop reads CASSYTGTSEAFF. As DNA, the CDR3 is TGTGCCAGCAGTTACACCGGGACATCCGAAGCTTTCTTT.

The V and J genes are TRBV6-5 and TRBJ1-2; perhaps TRBD1 as D (6 bases). The CDR3 is 14 amino acids. Trimming took off 8 bases at V and 8 bases at J, with 21 bases between the two ends. Germline V CDR1 and CDR2: MNHEY, SVGAGI. The CDR3 spells CASHPREGQEGYTF. The CDR3, as DNA: TGTGCCAGCCACCCCCGGGAGGGACAAGAGGGCTACACCTTC.

The chain uses TRBV20-1 and TRBJ2-3; 7 nucleotides match TRBD2. V lost 3 bases to trimming and J lost 3 bases; unmatched junction nucleotides: 6. The germline gives CDR1 DFQATT, CDR2 SNEGSKA (reference sequence). CDR3 length equals 14 residues. This CDR3 reads CSASGGGGTDTQYF. CDR3 nucleotides: TGCAGTGCTAGTGGGGGGGGAGGGACAGATACGCAGTATTTT.